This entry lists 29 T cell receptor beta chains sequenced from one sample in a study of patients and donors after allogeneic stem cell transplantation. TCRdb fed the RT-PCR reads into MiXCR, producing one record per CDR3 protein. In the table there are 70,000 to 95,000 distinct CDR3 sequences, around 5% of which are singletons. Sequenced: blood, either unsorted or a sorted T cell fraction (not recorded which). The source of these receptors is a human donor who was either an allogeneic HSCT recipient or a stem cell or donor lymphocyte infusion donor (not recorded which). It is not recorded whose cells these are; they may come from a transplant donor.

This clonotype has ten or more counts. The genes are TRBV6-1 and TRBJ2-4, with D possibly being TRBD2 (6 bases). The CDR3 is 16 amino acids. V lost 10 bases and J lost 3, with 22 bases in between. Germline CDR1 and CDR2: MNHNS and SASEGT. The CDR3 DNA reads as TGTGCCACCTACCCTCGGGACGGGAGAGGCAAAAACATTCAGTACTTC. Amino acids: CATYPRDGRGKNIQYF.

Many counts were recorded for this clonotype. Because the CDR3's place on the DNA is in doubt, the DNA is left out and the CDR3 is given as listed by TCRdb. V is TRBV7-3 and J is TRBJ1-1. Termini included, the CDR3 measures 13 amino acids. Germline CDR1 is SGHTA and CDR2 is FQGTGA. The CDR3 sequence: CASSSSRGTEAFF.

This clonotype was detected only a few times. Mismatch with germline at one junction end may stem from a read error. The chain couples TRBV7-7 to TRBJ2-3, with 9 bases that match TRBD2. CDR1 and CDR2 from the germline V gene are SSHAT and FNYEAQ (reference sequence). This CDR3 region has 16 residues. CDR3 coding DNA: TGTGCTAGCAGCCCTTCAGGCGGGGGGGGCACAGATACGCAGTATTTT. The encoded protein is CASSPSGGGGTDTQYF.

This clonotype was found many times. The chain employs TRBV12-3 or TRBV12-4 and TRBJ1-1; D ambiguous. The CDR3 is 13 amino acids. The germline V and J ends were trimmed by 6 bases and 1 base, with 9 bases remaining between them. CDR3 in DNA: TGTGCCAGCAGCCGTAACAGGAACACTGAAGCTTTCTTT. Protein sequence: CASSRNRNTEAFF.

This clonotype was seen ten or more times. The CDR3 DNA is TGTGCCAGCAGTTTATTGCGGGATACGCAGTATTTT. Amino acids: CASSLLRDTQYF. V and J are TRBV28 and TRBJ2-3, with D hard to call. The CDR3 consists of 12 residues. The V and J ends lost 1 base and 6 bases respectively, with 5 bases between them. The germline V gene has CDR1 MDHEN and CDR2 SYDVKM.

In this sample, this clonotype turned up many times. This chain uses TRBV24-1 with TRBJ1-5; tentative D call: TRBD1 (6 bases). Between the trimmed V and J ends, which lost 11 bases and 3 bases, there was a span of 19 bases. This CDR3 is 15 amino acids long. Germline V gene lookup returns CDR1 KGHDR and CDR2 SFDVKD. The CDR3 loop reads CAIIWMGAHNQPQHF. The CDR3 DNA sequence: TGTGCCATCATTTGGATGGGGGCCCACAATCAGCCCCAGCATTTT.

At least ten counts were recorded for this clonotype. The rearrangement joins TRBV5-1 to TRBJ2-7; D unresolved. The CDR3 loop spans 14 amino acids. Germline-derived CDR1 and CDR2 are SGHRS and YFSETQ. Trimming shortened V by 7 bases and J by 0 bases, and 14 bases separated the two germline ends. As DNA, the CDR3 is TGCGCCAGCTACGACTTAAGGAGCTCCTACGAGCAGTACTTC. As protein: CASYDLRSSYEQYF.

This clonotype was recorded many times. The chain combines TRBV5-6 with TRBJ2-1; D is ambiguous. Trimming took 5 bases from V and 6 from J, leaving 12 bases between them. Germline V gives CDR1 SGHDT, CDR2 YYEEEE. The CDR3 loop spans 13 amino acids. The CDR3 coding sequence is TGTGCCAGCAGGGGCAGTCCCTCCAATGAGCAGTTCTTC. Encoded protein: CASRGSPSNEQFF.

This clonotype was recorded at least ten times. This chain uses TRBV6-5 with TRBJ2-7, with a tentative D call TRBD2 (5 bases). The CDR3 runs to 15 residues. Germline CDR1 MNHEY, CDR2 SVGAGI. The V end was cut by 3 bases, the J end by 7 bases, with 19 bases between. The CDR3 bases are TGTGCCAGCAGTTATGGACGGAGGCCCCCGGAGGAGCAGTACTTC. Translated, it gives CASSYGRRPPEEQYF.

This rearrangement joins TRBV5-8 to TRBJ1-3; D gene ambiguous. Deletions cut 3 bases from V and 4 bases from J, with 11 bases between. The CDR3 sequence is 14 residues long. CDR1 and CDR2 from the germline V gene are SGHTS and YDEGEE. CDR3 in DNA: TGTGCCAGCAGCTCAAGACTTAGGGGAAACACCATATATTTT. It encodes CASSSRLRGNTIYF. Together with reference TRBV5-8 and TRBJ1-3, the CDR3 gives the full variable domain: EAGVTQSPTHLIKTRGQQATLRCSPISGHTSVYWYQQALGLGLQFLLWYDEGEERNRGNFPPRFSGRQFPNYSSELNVNALELEDSALYLCASSSRLRGNTIYFGEGSWLTVV.

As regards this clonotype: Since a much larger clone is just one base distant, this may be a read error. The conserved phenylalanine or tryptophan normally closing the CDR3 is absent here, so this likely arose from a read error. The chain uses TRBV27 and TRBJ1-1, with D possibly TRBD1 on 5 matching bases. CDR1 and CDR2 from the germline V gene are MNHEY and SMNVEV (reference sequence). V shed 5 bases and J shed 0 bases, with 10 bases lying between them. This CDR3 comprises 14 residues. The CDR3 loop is CASSNPTVNTEAFI. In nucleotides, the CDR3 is TGTGCCAGCAGTAACCCGACAGTGAACACTGAAGCTTTCATT.

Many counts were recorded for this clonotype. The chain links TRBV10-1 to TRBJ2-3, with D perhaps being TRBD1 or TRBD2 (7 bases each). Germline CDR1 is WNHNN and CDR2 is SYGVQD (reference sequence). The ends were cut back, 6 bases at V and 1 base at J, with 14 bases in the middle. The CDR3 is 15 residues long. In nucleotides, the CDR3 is TGCGCCAGCAGCCCAGGGGGGGCCGGCACAGATACGCAGTATTTT. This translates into CASSPGGAGTDTQYF.

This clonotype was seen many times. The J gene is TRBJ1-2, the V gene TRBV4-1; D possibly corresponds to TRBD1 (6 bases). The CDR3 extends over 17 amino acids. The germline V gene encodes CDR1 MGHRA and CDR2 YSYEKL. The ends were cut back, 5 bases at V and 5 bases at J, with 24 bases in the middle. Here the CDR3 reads CASSSAGQQRTRYGYTF. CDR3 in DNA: TGCGCCAGCAGCTCCGCTGGACAGCAGAGGACCAGATATGGCTACACCTTC.

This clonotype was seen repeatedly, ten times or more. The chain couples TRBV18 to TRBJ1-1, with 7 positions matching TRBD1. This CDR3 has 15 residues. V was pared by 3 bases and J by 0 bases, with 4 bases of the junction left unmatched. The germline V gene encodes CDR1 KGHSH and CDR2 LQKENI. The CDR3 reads CASSPTGQLNTEAFF. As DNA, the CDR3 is TGTGCCAGCTCACCCACGGGACAGCTGAACACTGAAGCTTTCTTT. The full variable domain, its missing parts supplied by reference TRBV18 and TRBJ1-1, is NAGVMQNPRHLVRRRGQEARLRCSPMKGHSHVYWYRQLPEEGLKFMVYLQKENIIDESGMPKERFSAEFPKEGPSILRIQQVVRGDSAAYFCASSPTGQLNTEAFFGQGTRLTVV.

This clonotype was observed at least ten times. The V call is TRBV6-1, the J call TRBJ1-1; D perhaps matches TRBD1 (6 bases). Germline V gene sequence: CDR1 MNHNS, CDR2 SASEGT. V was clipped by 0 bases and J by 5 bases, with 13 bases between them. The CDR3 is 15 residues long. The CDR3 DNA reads TGTGCCAGCAGTGAAGCGCATGCAGGGGTGACTGAAGCTTTCTTT. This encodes CASSEAHAGVTEAFF.

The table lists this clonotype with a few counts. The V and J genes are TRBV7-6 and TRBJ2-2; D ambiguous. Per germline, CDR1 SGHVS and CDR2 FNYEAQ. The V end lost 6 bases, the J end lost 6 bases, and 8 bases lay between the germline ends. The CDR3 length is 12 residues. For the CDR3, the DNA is TGTGCCAGCAGGGCAATTGCCGGGGAGCTGTTTTTT. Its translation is CASRAIAGELFF.

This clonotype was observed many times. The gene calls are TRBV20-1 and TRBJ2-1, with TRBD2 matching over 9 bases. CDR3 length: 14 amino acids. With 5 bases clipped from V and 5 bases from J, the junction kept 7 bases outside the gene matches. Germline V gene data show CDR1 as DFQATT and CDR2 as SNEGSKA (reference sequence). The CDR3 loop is CSAWREGQNNEQFF. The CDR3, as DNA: TGCAGTGCTTGGCGGGAGGGCCAGAACAATGAGCAGTTCTTC.

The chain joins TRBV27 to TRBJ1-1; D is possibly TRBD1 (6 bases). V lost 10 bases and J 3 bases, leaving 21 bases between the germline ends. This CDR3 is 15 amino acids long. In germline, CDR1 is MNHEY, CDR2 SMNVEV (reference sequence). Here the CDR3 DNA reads TGTGCCACACGGCAACAAGGAACAGGGTACACTGAAGCTTTCTTT. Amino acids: CATRQQGTGYTEAFF.

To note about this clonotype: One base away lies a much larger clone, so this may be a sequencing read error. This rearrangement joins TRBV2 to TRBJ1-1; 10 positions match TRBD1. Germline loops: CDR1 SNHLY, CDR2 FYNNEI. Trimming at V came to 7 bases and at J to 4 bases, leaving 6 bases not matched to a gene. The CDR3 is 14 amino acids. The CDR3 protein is CASKGDRGSTEAFF. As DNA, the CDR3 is TGTGCCAGCAAGGGGGACAGGGGTAGCACTGAAGCTTTCTTT. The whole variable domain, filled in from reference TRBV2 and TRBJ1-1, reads EPEVTQTPSHQVTQMGQEVILRCVPISNHLYFYWYRQILGQKVEFLVSFYNNEISEKSEIFDDQFSVERPDGSNFTLKIRSTKLEDSAMYFCASKGDRGSTEAFFGQGTRLTVV.

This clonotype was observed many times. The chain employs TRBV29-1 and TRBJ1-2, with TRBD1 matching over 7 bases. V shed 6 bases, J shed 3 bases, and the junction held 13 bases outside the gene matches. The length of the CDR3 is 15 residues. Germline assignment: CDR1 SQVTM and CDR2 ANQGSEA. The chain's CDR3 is CSVLERGQLDYGYTF. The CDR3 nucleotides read TGCAGCGTCCTCGAGAGGGGGCAGTTAGACTATGGCTACACCTTC.

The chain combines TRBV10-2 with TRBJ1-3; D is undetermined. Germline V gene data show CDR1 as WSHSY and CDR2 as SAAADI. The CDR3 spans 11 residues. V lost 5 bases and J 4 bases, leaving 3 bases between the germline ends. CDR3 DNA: TGCGCCAGCAGTACCGGAAACACCATATATTTT. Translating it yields CASSTGNTIYF.

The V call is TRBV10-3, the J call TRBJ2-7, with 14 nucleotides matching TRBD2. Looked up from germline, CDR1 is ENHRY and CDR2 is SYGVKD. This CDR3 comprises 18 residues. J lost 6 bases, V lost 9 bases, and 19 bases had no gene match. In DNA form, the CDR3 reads TGTGCCATGTGTACTCCCGGGACTAGCGGGAGAAGGGGACTCGAGCAGTACTTC. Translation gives CAMCTPGTSGRRGLEQYF.

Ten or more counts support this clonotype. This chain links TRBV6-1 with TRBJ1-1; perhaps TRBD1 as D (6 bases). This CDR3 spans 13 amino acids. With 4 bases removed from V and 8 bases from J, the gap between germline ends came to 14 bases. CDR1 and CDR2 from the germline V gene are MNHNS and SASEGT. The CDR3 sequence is CASSVTDDREAFF. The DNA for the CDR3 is TGTGCCAGCAGTGTAACCGACGACAGGGAAGCTTTCTTT.

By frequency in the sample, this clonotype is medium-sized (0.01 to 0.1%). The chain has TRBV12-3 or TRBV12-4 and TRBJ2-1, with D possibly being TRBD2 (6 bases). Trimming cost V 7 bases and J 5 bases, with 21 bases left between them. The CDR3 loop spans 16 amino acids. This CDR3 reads CASTPGRRATNNEQFF. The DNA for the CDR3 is TGTGCCAGCACTCCGGGTAGGAGGGCCACGAACAATGAGCAGTTCTTC.

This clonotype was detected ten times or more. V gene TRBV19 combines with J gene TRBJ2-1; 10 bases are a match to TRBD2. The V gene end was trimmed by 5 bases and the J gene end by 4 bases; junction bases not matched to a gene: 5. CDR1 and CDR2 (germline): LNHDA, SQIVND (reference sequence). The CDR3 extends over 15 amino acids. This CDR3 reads CASSLRTSGYNEQFF. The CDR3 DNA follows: TGTGCCAGTAGTCTCCGGACTAGCGGTTACAATGAGCAGTTCTTC.

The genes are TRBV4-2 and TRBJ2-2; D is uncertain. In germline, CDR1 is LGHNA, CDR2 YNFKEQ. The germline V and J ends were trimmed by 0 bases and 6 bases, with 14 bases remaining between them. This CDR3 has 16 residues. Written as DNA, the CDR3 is TGTGCCAGCAGCCAAGAAGCTAGTTCGGTATCCGGGGAGCTGTTTTTT. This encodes CASSQEASSVSGELFF.

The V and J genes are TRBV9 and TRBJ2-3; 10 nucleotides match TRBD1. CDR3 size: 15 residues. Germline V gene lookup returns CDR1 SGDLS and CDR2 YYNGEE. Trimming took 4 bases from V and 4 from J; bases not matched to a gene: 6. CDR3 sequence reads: CASSRDRGHADTQYF. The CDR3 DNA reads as TGTGCCAGCAGCCGTGACAGGGGGCATGCAGATACGCAGTATTTT.

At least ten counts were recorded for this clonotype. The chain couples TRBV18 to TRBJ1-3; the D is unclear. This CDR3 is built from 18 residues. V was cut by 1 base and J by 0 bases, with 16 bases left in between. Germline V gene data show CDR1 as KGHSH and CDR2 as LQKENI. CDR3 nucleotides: TGTGCCAGCTCACCACGAGGCGGCAGCTCCATCTCTGGAAACACCATATATTTT. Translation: CASSPRGGSSISGNTIYF.

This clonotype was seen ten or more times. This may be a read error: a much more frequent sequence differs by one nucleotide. In nucleotides, the CDR3 is TGTGCCAGCAGCTTAGTGCTGGACACTGAAGCTTTCTTT. It translates to CASSLVLDTEAFF. The rearrangement joins TRBV7-3 to TRBJ1-1; D remains ambiguous. Germline loops: CDR1 SGHTA, CDR2 FQGTGA. CDR3 length equals 13 residues. The V end lost 2 bases, the J end lost 3 bases, and 7 bases lay between the germline ends.